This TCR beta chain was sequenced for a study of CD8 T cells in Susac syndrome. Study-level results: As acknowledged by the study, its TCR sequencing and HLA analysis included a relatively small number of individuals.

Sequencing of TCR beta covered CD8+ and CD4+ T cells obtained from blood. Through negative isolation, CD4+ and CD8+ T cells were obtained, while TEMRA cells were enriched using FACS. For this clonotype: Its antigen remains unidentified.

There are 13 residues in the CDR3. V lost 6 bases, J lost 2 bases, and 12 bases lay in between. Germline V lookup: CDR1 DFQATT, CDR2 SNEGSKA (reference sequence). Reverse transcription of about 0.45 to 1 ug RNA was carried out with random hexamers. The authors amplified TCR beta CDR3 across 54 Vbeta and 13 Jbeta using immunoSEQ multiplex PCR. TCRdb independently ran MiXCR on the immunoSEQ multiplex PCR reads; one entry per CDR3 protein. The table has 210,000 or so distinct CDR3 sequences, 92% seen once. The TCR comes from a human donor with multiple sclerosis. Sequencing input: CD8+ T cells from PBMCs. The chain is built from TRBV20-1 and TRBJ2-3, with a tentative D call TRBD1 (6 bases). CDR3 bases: TGCAGTGCACCGGGACAACCCACAGATACGCAGTATTTT. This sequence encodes CSAPGQPTDTQYF.